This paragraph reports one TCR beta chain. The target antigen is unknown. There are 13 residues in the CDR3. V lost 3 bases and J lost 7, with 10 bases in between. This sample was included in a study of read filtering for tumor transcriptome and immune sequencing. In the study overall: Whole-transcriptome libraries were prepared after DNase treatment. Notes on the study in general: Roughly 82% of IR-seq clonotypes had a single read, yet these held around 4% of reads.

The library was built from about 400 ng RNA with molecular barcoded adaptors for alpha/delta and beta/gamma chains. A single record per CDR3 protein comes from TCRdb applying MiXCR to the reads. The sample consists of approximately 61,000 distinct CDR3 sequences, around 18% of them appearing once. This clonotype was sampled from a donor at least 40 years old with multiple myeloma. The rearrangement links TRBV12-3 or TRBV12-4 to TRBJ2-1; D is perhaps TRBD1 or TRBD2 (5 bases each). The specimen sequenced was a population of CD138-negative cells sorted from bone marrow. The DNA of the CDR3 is TGTGCCAGCAGTTTGGGGGTAATGAATGAGCAGTTCTTC. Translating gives CASSLGVMNEQFF.